This is a list of T cell receptor beta chains from one sample in a study of blood T cell repertoires in COVID-19. Clones were read by immunoSEQ multiplex PCR, and TCRdb kept only the in-frame ones, dropping some. In the table there are roughly 290,000 clones, 80% to 90% of which are singletons. The source material was PBMCs or T cells enriched from blood (not recorded which). These receptors were obtained from a man younger than 45 who had recovered from COVID-19. CDR3s include the opening cysteine and the closing phenylalanine or tryptophan. Each record gives: clone size, J gene, CDR3 length, V gene, D gene, CDR3 protein, CDR3 DNA. A D gene is named only where the DNA matches it firmly. The size field is filled for only some rows; it gives once, few, many or a size class.

size: NA; J: TRBJ2-5; length: 15; V: TRBV7-9; D: NA; CDR3: CASSLRSPGVETQYF; DNA: TGTGCCAGCAGCTTACGGTCCCCGGGGGTGGAGACCCAGTACTTC
size: NA; J: TRBJ2-7; length: 14; V: TRBV2; D: TRBD1; CDR3: CASNRDRQSYEQYF; DNA: TGTGCCAGCAACCGGGACAGGCAGTCCTACGAGCAGTACTTC
size: NA; J: TRBJ1-2; length: 13; V: TRBV12-3/TRBV12-4; D: TRBD1; CDR3: CASSAQGTYGYTF; DNA: TGTGCCAGCAGTGCACAGGGGACCTATGGCTACACCTTC
size: NA; J: TRBJ2-1; length: 18; V: TRBV10-1; D: TRBD1; CDR3: CASSESFDRGSVDNEQFF; DNA: TGCGCCAGCAGTGAGTCGTTCGACAGGGGTAGCGTTGACAATGAGCAGTTCTTC
size: NA; J: TRBJ1-4; length: 13; V: TRBV30; D: TRBD1; CDR3: CAWSGGQGEKLFF; DNA: TGTGCCTGGAGTGGGGGACAGGGTGAAAAACTGTTTTTT
size: NA; J: TRBJ2-1; length: 13; V: TRBV5-6; D: TRBD2; CDR3: CASSLTSGGEQFF; DNA: TGTGCCAGCAGCTTGACTAGCGGGGGCGAGCAGTTCTTC
size: NA; J: TRBJ1-2; length: 12; V: TRBV30; D: NA; CDR3: CAWSEQSNGYTF; DNA: TGTGCCTGGAGTGAACAGAGTAATGGCTACACCTTC
size: NA; J: TRBJ1-2; length: 13; V: TRBV19; D: TRBD1; CDR3: CASMETGHYGYTF; DNA: TGTGCCAGTATGGAGACAGGGCACTATGGCTACACCTTC
size: NA; J: TRBJ2-1; length: 17; V: TRBV27; D: TRBD2; CDR3: CASSRPPGLAGEGGQFF; DNA: TGTGCCAGCAGTCGGCCGCCGGGACTAGCGGGTGAAGGGGGGCAGTTCTTC
size: NA; J: TRBJ1-2; length: 14; V: TRBV5-1; D: NA; CDR3: CASSLDPGSYGYTF; DNA: TGCGCCAGCAGCTTGGATCCAGGCTCGTATGGCTACACCTTC
size: NA; J: TRBJ1-1; length: 12; V: TRBV13; D: TRBD1; CDR3: CASSLGTDEAFF; DNA: TGTGCCAGCAGCCTCGGGACAGATGAAGCTTTCTTT
size: NA; J: TRBJ2-2; length: 13; V: TRBV5-1; D: NA; CDR3: CASSPAVAGELFF; DNA: TGCGCCAGCAGCCCCGCAGTTGCCGGGGAGCTGTTTTTT
size: once; J: TRBJ1-5; length: 17; V: TRBV27; D: TRBD1; CDR3: CASGLNYGQGRNQPQHF; DNA: TGTGCCAGCGGATTGAATTATGGACAGGGCCGCAATCAGCCCCAGCATTTT
size: NA; J: TRBJ2-5; length: 13; V: TRBV2; D: NA; CDR3: CASTAGDQETQYF; DNA: TGTGCCAGCACTGCAGGGGACCAAGAGACCCAGTACTTC
size: few; J: TRBJ1-6; length: 15; V: TRBV9; D: NA; CDR3: CASSVDPGESSPLHF; DNA: TGTGCCAGCAGCGTAGATCCGGGAGAGAGTTCACCCCTCCACTTT
size: NA; J: TRBJ2-5; length: 15; V: TRBV5-1; D: TRBD1; CDR3: CASSPGTGRRETQYF; DNA: TGCGCCAGCAGCCCCGGGACAGGGAGAAGAGAGACCCAGTACTTC
size: NA; J: TRBJ1-1; length: 12; V: TRBV6-5; D: NA; CDR3: CASNSVNTEAFF; DNA: TGTGCCAGCAATTCGGTGAACACTGAAGCTTTCTTT
size: NA; J: TRBJ2-5; length: 14; V: TRBV5-6; D: NA; CDR3: CASSLGTYQETQYF; DNA: TGTGCCAGCAGCTTGGGGACATACCAAGAGACCCAGTACTTC
size: NA; J: TRBJ2-2; length: 16; V: TRBV2; D: NA; CDR3: CASSSQGPKNTGELFF; DNA: TGTGCCAGCAGTTCACAGGGTCCCAAAAACACCGGGGAGCTGTTTTTT
size: NA; J: TRBJ2-2; length: 15; V: TRBV6-4; D: NA; CDR3: CASSAAGQGAGELFF; DNA: TGTGCCAGCAGTGCAGCTGGGCAGGGCGCCGGGGAGCTGTTTTTT
size: once; J: TRBJ1-2; length: 15; V: TRBV2; D: NA; CDR3: CASSQDITTNYGYTF; DNA: TGTGCCAGCAGTCAGGATATTACAACTAACTATGGCTACACCTTC
size: NA; J: TRBJ2-3; length: 14; V: TRBV10-1; D: NA; CDR3: CASRAGTLTDTQYF; DNA: TGCGCCAGCAGGGCCGGGACTTTGACAGATACGCAGTATTTT
size: NA; J: TRBJ1-2; length: 12; V: TRBV12-3/TRBV12-4; D: NA; CDR3: CASSSNRVGYTF; DNA: TGTGCCAGCAGTTCCAACAGGGTGGGTTACACCTTC
size: NA; J: TRBJ2-2; length: 16; V: TRBV9; D: NA; CDR3: CASSVGQLTSTGELFF; DNA: TGTGCCAGCAGCGTAGGACAACTTACTTCCACCGGGGAGCTGTTTTTT
size: once; J: TRBJ2-1; length: 18; V: TRBV3-1/TRBV3-2; D: TRBD2; CDR3: CASSQVLAGGSSYNEQFF; DNA: TGTGCCAGCAGCCAAGTTCTAGCGGGGGGGAGCTCCTACAATGAGCAGTTCTTC
size: NA; J: TRBJ1-2; length: 12; V: TRBV24-1; D: NA; CDR3: CATSDAGYGYTF; DNA: TGTGCCACCAGTGATGCAGGGTATGGCTACACCTTC
size: NA; J: TRBJ1-3; length: 14; V: TRBV11-2; D: NA; CDR3: CASSLGARGNTIYF; DNA: TGTGCCAGCAGCTTAGGGGCCCGGGGAAACACCATATATTTT
size: NA; J: TRBJ1-6; length: 15; V: TRBV3-1/TRBV3-2; D: TRBD1; CDR3: CASSQGTGGNSPLHF; DNA: TGTGCCAGCAGCCAAGGGACAGGGGGTAATTCACCCCTCCACTTT